This TCR beta chain is drawn from a study of patients and donors after allogeneic stem cell transplantation. MiXCR, run by TCRdb on the RT-PCR reads, gives a single entry per CDR3 protein. The sample lists about 230,000 distinct CDR3 sequences, about 14% occurring once. This clonotype was observed a few times. V was trimmed by 4 bases and J by 7 bases, leaving 8 bases between them. CDR3 length: 12 residues. The chain links TRBV12-3 or TRBV12-4 to TRBJ1-3, with a tentative D call TRBD1 (5 bases). Sample: blood, either unsorted or a sorted T cell fraction (not recorded which). This sequence originates from a human donor who was either an allogeneic HSCT recipient or a stem cell or donor lymphocyte infusion donor (not recorded which). It is not recorded whose cells these are; they may come from a transplant donor. CDR3 sequence: CASSSPGNTIYF. CDR3 sequence (DNA): TGTGCCAGCAGTTCCCCAGGGAACACCATATATTTT.